The rows below give T cell receptor beta chains drawn from one sample of a study of blood T cells in healthy people across ages. MiXCR, run by TCRdb on the 5' RACE reads, gives a single entry per CDR3 protein. Of more than 1.4 million distinct CDR3 sequences in the sample, around 42% were seen once. Sequenced sample: blood. All receptors come from a woman aged 18-35 years in good health. The conserved cysteine and the conserved F or W are not part of the CDR3 here. Each record gives: V gene, J gene, CDR3 protein.

TRBV30,TRBJ2-7,AWMRDTYEQY
TRBV27,TRBJ1-1,ASSLSDRTGGRGTEAF
TRBV25-1,TRBJ2-5,ASSDRGETQY
TRBV5-1,TRBJ1-1,ASSPETNTEAF
TRBV5-1,TRBJ2-3,ASSFGWGTDTQY
TRBV18,TRBJ1-2,ASSPLGQGAYGYT
TRBV7-2,TRBJ2-5,ASSKQTGEETQY
TRBV3-1,TRBJ1-1,ASSQVGVKGTEAF
TRBV12-3/TRBV12-4,TRBJ1-6,ASSSTYNSPLH
TRBV20-1,TRBJ2-1,SAPLVGKGGNEQF
TRBV2,TRBJ2-7,ASSSPFRLAEYEQY
TRBV2,TRBJ1-2,ASRPNGFVDGYT
TRBV9,TRBJ2-3,ASSADAGGTDTQY
TRBV4-1,TRBJ2-1,ASSQGVLSSYNEQF
TRBV12-3/TRBV12-4,TRBJ2-3,ASSPKGLGTDTQY
TRBV6-5,TRBJ2-3,ASSDSIGDTQY
TRBV7-9,TRBJ1-1,ASILEPNTEAF
TRBV11-2,TRBJ2-1,ASSPNNNEQF
TRBV5-1,TRBJ2-3,ASSDSGRYTDTQY
TRBV15,TRBJ2-5,ATSRNHPQNQETQY
TRBV20-1,TRBJ2-5,SAKAASGGLQETQY
TRBV24-1,TRBJ2-3,ATSDYRSSTDTQY
TRBV5-1,TRBJ2-3,ASSLLGSTTDTQY
TRBV5-1,TRBJ2-1,ASSTGGGTF
TRBV6-1,TRBJ1-2,ASNGGTSNYGYT
TRBV2,TRBJ2-5,ASSWDRGRETQY
TRBV3-1,TRBJ2-1,ASSQDRGIHNEQF
TRBV20-1,TRBJ2-5,SAREPKGVWETQY
TRBV9,TRBJ2-3,ASSRLAGNLDTQY
TRBV7-2,TRBJ2-2,ASSSSGRVANTGELF